These 8 T cell receptor beta chains originate from one sample sequenced in a study of shared clonotypes between healthy human individuals. Measured with immunoSEQ multiplex PCR; TCRdb has only the in-frame clones, and not every one. The top ten hold about 1.8% of the sample, which has over 700,000 clones, approximately 72% seen once. Sequenced sample: memory CD4+ T cells sorted from blood. Subset of the sample: CD45RA-negative fraction. The origin of the receptors is a woman aged 25 to 45 in good health.

The chain combines TRBV10-3 with TRBJ2-1, with TRBD2 identical over 10 bases. The length of the CDR3 is 21 residues. Trimming cost V 6 bases and J 0 bases; bases outside gene matches: 20. In germline, CDR1 is ENHRY, CDR2 SYGVKD. This CDR3 is CAIRADPGLAYRFSSYNEQFF. CDR3 nucleotide sequence: TGTGCCATCAGGGCCGATCCGGGACTAGCGTATAGATTTAGCTCCTACAATGAGCAGTTCTTC.

The CDR3 here is CASRALAGLSHEQYF. The DNA of the CDR3 is TGCGCCAGCCGTGCCCTAGCGGGACTGTCCCACGAGCAGTACTTC. The chain combines TRBV10-2 with TRBJ2-7, with 9 bases matching TRBD2. Germline V gene sequence: CDR1 WSHSY, CDR2 SAAADI. This CDR3 has 15 amino acids. After removal of 8 bases from V and 5 bases from J, the junction contained 13 bases not matched to a gene.

This rearrangement joins TRBV5-1 to TRBJ2-5; TRBD1 aligns across 8 bases. V trimming: 2 bases; J trimming: 4 bases; junction bases outside the gene matches: 10. The CDR3 consists of 16 residues. Per the germline V gene, CDR1 is SGHRS and CDR2 is YFSETQ. The CDR3, as DNA: TGCGCCAGCAGCTTAGGGACAGGCCTCACCGGAGAGACCCAGTACTTC. This gives the protein CASSLGTGLTGETQYF.

J is TRBJ2-3 and V is TRBV19, with a weak D call TRBD2 (5 bases). Germline CDR1 and CDR2: LNHDA and SQIVND (reference sequence). The V and J ends lost 3 bases and 2 bases respectively, with 9 bases between them. CDR3 length equals 14 residues. The DNA of the CDR3 is TGTGCCAGTAGTATTCAGGACTTCACAGATACGCAGTATTTT. Translated: CASSIQDFTDTQYF.

The rearrangement links TRBV25-1 to TRBJ2-3; TRBD1 or TRBD2 may be the D gene (6 bases each). Trimming pared 2 bases from V and 11 bases from J, leaving 17 bases between. Looked up from germline, CDR1 is MGHDK and CDR2 is SYGVNS. The CDR3 runs to 14 residues. CDR3 amino acids: CASSEARGGSRQYF. Here the CDR3 DNA reads TGTGCCAGCAGTGAAGCGCGAGGGGGGTCGAGGCAGTATTTT.

This clone turned up a few times. The genes are TRBV5-1 and TRBJ1-1; D perhaps matches TRBD1 (5 bases). Trimming pared 5 bases from V and 5 bases from J, leaving 13 bases between. In germline, CDR1 is SGHRS, CDR2 YFSETQ. The CDR3 length is 13 residues. The CDR3 nucleotides read TGCGCCAGCAGGCGGGACGATGGGACTGAAGCTTTCTTT. Translating it yields CASRRDDGTEAFF.

This chain connects TRBV7-6 to TRBJ2-2; 8 nucleotides line up with TRBD1. V lost 5 bases and J lost 5; bases outside the gene matches: 10. Germline V gives CDR1 SGHVS, CDR2 FNYEAQ. This CDR3 has 16 amino acids. Written as DNA, the CDR3 is TGTGCCAGCAGCAATCGTCGACAGGGGCGGACCGGGGAGCTGTTTTTT. Protein: CASSNRRQGRTGELFF.

Concerning this clone: A read error is the likely source, as a far larger clone sits one nucleotide away. The gene calls are TRBV6-5 and TRBJ2-2; D is ambiguous. Germline-derived CDR1 and CDR2 are MNHEY and SVGAGI. There are 15 residues in the CDR3. Between the trimmed V and J ends, which lost 7 bases and 6 bases, there was a span of 18 bases. The CDR3 region is CASKRGTGPPGELFF. The CDR3 DNA reads as TGTGCCAGCAAGAGAGGAACGGGCCCACCCGGGGAGCTGTTTTTT.